This TCR beta chain was identified in a study of blood T cell repertoires in COVID-19. About the research overall: T cells, B-cell-depleted T cells, or PBMCs provided the cDNA or gDNA that served as material.

This CDR3 is 14 amino acids long. Trimming left V 5 bases short and J 3 bases short, with 11 bases between. Germline V gene sequence: CDR1 MNHEY, CDR2 SMNVEV (reference sequence). This table comes from immunoSEQ multiplex PCR, and its TCRdb copy is limited to in-frame clones, with some not included. Altogether 120,000 to 150,000 clones are present, about 86% being singletons, with the ten largest covering about 8%. The clonotype comes from a woman aged 55 to 70 with acute or convalescent COVID-19. This sequence joins TRBV27 and TRBJ2-1; possible D gene TRBD2, 6 bases. Sequences were obtained from peripheral blood. The CDR3 DNA is TGTGCCAGCAGTCCAGGGACTTTCTACAATGAGCAGTTCTTC. It specifies CASSPGTFYNEQFF.